These T cell receptor beta chains were read from a single sample in a study of cytomegalovirus exposure and HLA in healthy donors. The protocol was immunoSEQ multiplex PCR, while the TCRdb copy is restricted to in-frame clones and leaves out a portion. The table lists approximately 200,000 clones, about 81% of them singletons. Sequencing was performed on PBMCs. The receptors were sampled from a woman aged 25 to 39 in good health and CMV-seronegative. CDR3s include the opening cysteine and the closing phenylalanine or tryptophan. The D gene is left open where the match is weak. Size values are once, few and many counts, or a class for expanded clones, and some rows have none.

TRBV9	TRBD1	.	TRBJ2-7	14	TGTGCCAGCAACAATCGGACAGGGCCCTACGAGCAGTACTTC	CASNNRTGPYEQYF
TRBV11-2	TRBD2	.	TRBJ2-3	16	TGTGCCAGCAGCTTAGCCCGACTAGCGGGAGCCGGTACGCAGTATTTT	CASSLARLAGAGTQYF
TRBV18	.	once	TRBJ2-1	11	TGTGCCAGCTCACCGGGAGATGAGCAGTTCTTC	CASSPGDEQFF
TRBV6-1	.	.	TRBJ2-1	14	TGTGCCACCATCCTTCGGGGGTCCTACAATGAGCAGTTCTTC	CATILRGSYNEQFF
TRBV19	.	.	TRBJ1-2	14	TGTGCCAGTAGTTTACAGGGCCTCGACTATGGCTACACCTTC	CASSLQGLDYGYTF
TRBV6-4	.	.	TRBJ1-1	13	TGTGCCAGCAGTGATCCGGGGAGCGGTGAAGCTTTCTTT	CASSDPGSGEAFF
TRBV7-9	.	.	TRBJ2-3	13	TGTGCCAGCAGCTCACGAGGCACAGATACGCAGTATTTT	CASSSRGTDTQYF
TRBV5-8	.	.	TRBJ1-5	15	TGTGCCAGCAGCTTTTATCACAGCCGCAATCAGCCCCAGCATTTT	CASSFYHSRNQPQHF
TRBV5-4	.	.	TRBJ1-2	14	TGTGCCAGCCTCCCGCCCGGCAGCGCATACGGCTACACCTTC	CASLPPGSAYGYTF
TRBV4-2	TRBD1	few	TRBJ1-1	18	TGTGCCAGCAGCCAACCCCGGGGGACAGCGACGCAGAACACTGAAGCTTTCTTT	CASSQPRGTATQNTEAFF
TRBV4-2	TRBD2	.	TRBJ2-7	15	TGTGCCAGCAGCCAGGAACTAGCGGGAGTGTACGAGCAGTACTTC	CASSQELAGVYEQYF